One and the same sample provided the 20 T cell receptor beta chains below, sequenced in a study of blood T cell repertoires in COVID-19 (dated by TCRdb to 2020 to 2021). Libraries were made using the immunoSEQ multiplex PCR assay. The table was pulled from immuneACCESS by TCRdb, which kept in-frame rearrangements only. Such tables lose some clones; where checked, under half of the loss comes from unresolved V genes, and the rest has no known cause. The sample profile shows 75,000 to 80,000 clones; 88% of them were found once. Clones ranked in the top ten supply roughly 9.1% of the sample. Sequenced input: peripheral blood. The receptor set was obtained from a human donor in a cohort sampled during active COVID-19.

The rearrangement links TRBV28 to TRBJ2-7; tentative D call: TRBD2 (6 bases). The CDR3 consists of 15 residues. With 6 bases removed from V and 5 bases from J, the gap between germline ends came to 20 bases. Germline V gene data show CDR1 as MDHEN and CDR2 as SYDVKM. The CDR3 region has the DNA TGTGCCAGCAGCACTAGCACCCTTTGGGGAGACGAGCAGTACTTC. Protein sequence: CASSTSTLWGDEQYF.

As for this clone: An end of the junction does not agree with germline; a read error may underlie this. The chain has TRBV7-7 and TRBJ2-1; D is possibly TRBD1 (6 bases). Looked up from germline, CDR1 is SSHAT and CDR2 is FNYEAQ (reference sequence). The CDR3 runs to 13 residues. CDR3 in DNA: TGTGCTAGCAGCTTGTCAGGGGACGCTGAGCAGTTCTTC. Encoded protein: CASSLSGDAEQFF.

The V and J genes are TRBV7-2 and TRBJ2-7; D possibly corresponds to TRBD2 (6 bases). The CDR3 covers 13 residues. Looked up from germline, CDR1 is SGHTA and CDR2 is FQGNSA. The V and J ends lost 5 bases and 0 bases respectively, with 8 bases between them. In DNA form, the CDR3 reads TGTGCCAGCAGCCGGAGGGGCTCCTACGAGCAGTACTTC. Translating it yields CASSRRGSYEQYF. Looking up the rest from reference TRBV7-2 and TRBJ2-7 gives the full variable domain: GAGVSQSPSNKVTEKGKDVELRCDPISGHTALYWYRQSLGQGLEFLIYFQGNSAPDKSGLPSDRFSAERTGGSVSTLTIQRTQQEDSAVYLCASSRRGSYEQYFGPGTRLTVT.

The rearrangement uses TRBV7-9 and TRBJ2-2; 9 positions match TRBD1. Trimming took 6 bases from V and 0 from J; bases not matched to a gene: 5. In germline, CDR1 is SEHNR, CDR2 FQNEAQ (reference sequence). This CDR3 is built from 16 residues. Here the CDR3 DNA reads TGTGCCAGCAGAGGAAGGACAGGGGCGAACACCGGGGAGCTGTTTTTT. Its protein is CASRGRTGANTGELFF. Filled out from reference TRBV7-9 and TRBJ2-2, the complete variable domain reads DTGVSQNPRHKITKRGQNVTFRCDPISEHNRLYWYRQTLGQGPEFLTYFQNEAQLEKSRLLSDRFSAERPKGSFSTLEIQRTEQGDSAMYLCASRGRTGANTGELFFGEGSRLTVL.

The chain links TRBV5-1 to TRBJ2-3; D gene ambiguous. Germline V gene data show CDR1 as SGHRS and CDR2 as YFSETQ. V lost 4 bases and J lost 4, with 4 bases in between. The CDR3 is made up of 11 amino acids. CDR3 DNA sequence: TGCGCCAGCAGCCGAGCAGATACGCAGTATTTT. It translates to CASSRADTQYF.

CDR3 amino acids: CATTVSVNTGELFF. The CDR3 coding sequence is TGTGCCACCACGGTTAGCGTTAACACCGGGGAGCTGTTTTTT. The chain carries TRBV6-5 and TRBJ2-2, with D possibly TRBD2 on 5 matching bases. V was cut by 10 bases and J by 2 bases, with 14 bases left in between. The CDR3 length is 14 residues. Germline-derived CDR1 and CDR2 are MNHEY and SVGAGI.

This chain connects TRBV19 to TRBJ2-3, with 11 bases that match TRBD2. The CDR3 consists of 16 residues. The trim removed 4 bases at V and 4 bases at J, leaving 7 bases unmatched. Germline CDR1 reads LNHDA; CDR2 reads SQIVND (reference sequence). DNA of the CDR3: TGTGCCAGTAGTACTCTTTCGGGACTAGCGGCAGATACGCAGTATTTT. Protein sequence: CASSTLSGLAADTQYF.

V and J are TRBV23-1 and TRBJ1-4; D might be TRBD1 (6 bases). TRBV23-1 is known as an ORF, though its function is uncertain. This CDR3 comprises 18 residues. V lost 0 bases, J lost 7 bases, and 21 bases lay in between. The CDR3 DNA reads as TGCGCCAGCAGTCAATCCCGGCCGCACGGACCCAGGGGTGAAAAACTGTTTTTT. Its protein is CASSQSRPHGPRGEKLFF.

J is TRBJ2-1 and V is TRBV4-2; 10 nucleotides agree with TRBD2. V dropped 7 bases and J dropped 9; count of bases not matched to a gene: 15. Germline lookup yields CDR1 LGHNA and CDR2 YNFKEQ. This CDR3 has 16 residues. DNA of the CDR3: TGTGCCAGCAACATCGAGAGCGGGGGGGGAATGAGTGAGCAGTTCTTC. It specifies CASNIESGGGMSEQFF.

Only one count was recorded for this clone. This chain uses TRBV4-1 with TRBJ1-5; tentatively, D is TRBD1 (6 bases). The CDR3 is 15 amino acids. V lost 1 base, J lost 6 bases, and 13 bases lay in between. Germline CDR1 is MGHRA and CDR2 is YSYEKL. As DNA, the CDR3 is TGCGCCAGCAGCCAAGGATTGGGAGGGGGTCAGCCCCAGCATTTT. Amino acid sequence: CASSQGLGGGQPQHF.

This clone was counted a single time. The chain employs TRBV7-2 and TRBJ2-7; 7 bases are a match to TRBD1. This CDR3 is built from 15 residues. V gave up 5 bases and J gave up 6 bases; unmatched junction bases: 13. CDR1 is SGHTA and CDR2 is FQGNSA in the germline V gene. Here the CDR3 DNA reads TGTGCCAGCAGCCCAAGCGCAGACAGGGTTGGCGAGCAGTACTTC. This sequence encodes CASSPSADRVGEQYF.

This chain links TRBV27 with TRBJ2-3; 8 nucleotides agree with TRBD2. V shed 5 bases and J 2 bases; nucleotides not matched to a gene: 6. This CDR3 has 15 residues. The germline CDR1 and CDR2 sequences are MNHEY and SMNVEV (reference sequence). The CDR3 nucleotides are TGTGCCAGCAGTCCACAAGCGGGAGTCACAGATACGCAGTATTTT. It yields the protein CASSPQAGVTDTQYF.

This rearrangement joins TRBV19 to TRBJ1-6, with 8 bases fitting TRBD1. This CDR3 has 12 amino acids. CDR1 LNHDA and CDR2 SQIVND come from the germline V gene (reference sequence). Losses at the gene ends were 4 bases for V and 13 bases for J; bases not matched to a gene: 3. The CDR3 protein is CASSKDRDPLHF. The CDR3 region has the DNA TGTGCCAGTAGTAAGGACAGGGATCCCCTCCACTTT.

The genes are TRBV10-3 and TRBJ1-5; perhaps TRBD1 as D (6 bases). The CDR3 totals 14 residues. Between the trimmed V and J ends, which lost 3 bases and 4 bases, there was a span of 10 bases. Looked up from germline, CDR1 is ENHRY and CDR2 is SYGVKD. The CDR3 sequence: CAISEGGRNQPQHF. The CDR3 coding sequence is TGTGCCATCAGTGAAGGGGGACGGAATCAGCCCCAGCATTTT.

In DNA, the CDR3 is TGTGCCACCAGCACTAGAATGGGTTGGAAAGAGACCCAGTACTTC. Translation gives CATSTRMGWKETQYF. This sequence joins TRBV15 and TRBJ2-5; D is ambiguous. The CDR3 spans 15 residues. CDR1 and CDR2 (germline): LNHNV, YYDKDF (reference sequence). V lost 4 bases and J lost 3, with 15 bases in between.

The rearrangement joins TRBV5-4 to TRBJ1-2, with 8 bases fitting TRBD1. This CDR3 spans 13 amino acids. Trimming took 4 bases from V and 4 from J; bases not matched to a gene: 3. In germline, CDR1 is SGHNT, CDR2 YYREEE (reference sequence). The CDR3 spells CASSHDRGYGYTF. DNA of the CDR3: TGTGCCAGCAGCCACGACAGGGGCTATGGCTACACCTTC.

The chain employs TRBV11-3 and TRBJ2-1; TRBD2 agrees at 7 bases. This CDR3 is built from 16 residues. Germline V lookup: CDR1 SGHNT, CDR2 YENEEA. V lost 1 base to trimming and J lost 2 bases; unmatched junction nucleotides: 5. Here the CDR3 reads CASSLGRAGPYNEQFF. The CDR3, as DNA: TGTGCCAGCAGCTTAGGACGAGCGGGACCCTACAATGAGCAGTTCTTC.

The V gene is TRBV3-1 (or the pseudogene TRBV3-2), the J gene TRBJ2-1; the D gene is possibly TRBD2 (6 bases). CDR3 size: 14 residues. The germline V gene has CDR1 LGHDT and CDR2 YNNKEL (reference sequence). Between the trimmed V and J ends, which lost 4 bases and 8 bases, there was a span of 15 bases. The CDR3 bases are TGTGCCAGCAGCCGAGGGACTCTCCTTGATGAGCAGTTCTTC. Residues: CASSRGTLLDEQFF.

The chain has TRBV30 and TRBJ2-7, with D perhaps matching TRBD1 (6 bases). Germline V gene lookup returns CDR1 GTSNPN and CDR2 SVGIG (reference sequence). This CDR3 comprises 15 residues. V lost 4 bases to trimming and J lost 0 bases, with 16 bases between them. CDR3 bases: TGTGCCTGGACCACGCCAGGGGTTAGCTCCTACGAGCAGTACTTC. Protein: CAWTTPGVSSYEQYF.

This chain joins TRBV12-2 and TRBJ2-7; the D call in the table, TRBD1, was not verified against the DNA. TRBV12-2 counts as a pseudogene. The CDR3 loop spans 15 amino acids. CDR3 sequence (DNA): TGTGCAAGTCGCTTAGGTAGCAGGGTAACTCTCGAGCAGTACTTC. This gives the protein CASRLGSRVTLEQYF.